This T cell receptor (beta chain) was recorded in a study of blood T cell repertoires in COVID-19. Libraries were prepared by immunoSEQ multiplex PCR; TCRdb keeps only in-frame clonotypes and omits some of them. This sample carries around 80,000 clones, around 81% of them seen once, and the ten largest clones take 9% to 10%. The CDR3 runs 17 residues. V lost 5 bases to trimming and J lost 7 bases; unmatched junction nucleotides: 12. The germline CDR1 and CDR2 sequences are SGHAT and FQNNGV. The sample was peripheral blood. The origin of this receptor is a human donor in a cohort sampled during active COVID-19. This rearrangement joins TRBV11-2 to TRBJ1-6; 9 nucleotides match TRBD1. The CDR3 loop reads CASSPGVGTGWNSPLHF. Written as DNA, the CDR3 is TGTGCCAGCAGCCCAGGAGTGGGGACAGGGTGGAATTCACCCCTCCACTTT.